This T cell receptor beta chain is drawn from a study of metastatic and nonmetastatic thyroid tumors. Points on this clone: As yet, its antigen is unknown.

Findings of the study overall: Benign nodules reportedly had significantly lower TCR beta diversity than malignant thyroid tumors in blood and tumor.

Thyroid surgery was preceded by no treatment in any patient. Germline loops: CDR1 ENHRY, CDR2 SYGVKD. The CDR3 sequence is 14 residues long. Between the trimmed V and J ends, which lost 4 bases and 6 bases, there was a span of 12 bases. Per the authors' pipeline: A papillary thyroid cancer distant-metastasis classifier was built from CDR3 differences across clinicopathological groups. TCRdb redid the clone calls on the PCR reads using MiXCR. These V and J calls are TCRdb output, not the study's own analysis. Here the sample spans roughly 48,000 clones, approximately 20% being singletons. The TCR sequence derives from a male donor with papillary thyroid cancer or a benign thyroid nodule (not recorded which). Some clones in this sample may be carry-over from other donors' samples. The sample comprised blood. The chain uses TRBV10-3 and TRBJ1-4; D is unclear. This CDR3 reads CAISASSSDEKLFF. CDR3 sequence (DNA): TGTGCCATCAGTGCCTCCAGTAGCGATGAAAAACTGTTTTTT.